Below, 25 T cell receptor beta chains from the same sample are listed, as sequenced in a study of blood T cell repertoires in COVID-19. Assay used: immunoSEQ multiplex PCR; TCRdb lists only in-frame clones, some missing. This table holds tens of thousands of clones, about 88% found once. Sequencing was done on a sample of peripheral blood. The origin of the receptors is a human donor in a cohort sampled during active COVID-19.

The CDR3 protein is CAISEGQGGEKLFF. The CDR3 DNA follows: TGTGCCATCAGTGAGGGACAGGGGGGCGAAAAACTGTTTTTT. The rearrangement uses TRBV10-3 and TRBJ1-4, with 10 nucleotides matching TRBD1. CDR3 size: 14 residues. Per the germline V gene, CDR1 is ENHRY and CDR2 is SYGVKD. The ends lost 2 bases at V and 8 bases at J; junction bases unmatched: 2.

The J gene is TRBJ1-1, the V gene TRBV28, with unresolved D. CDR1 and CDR2 (germline): MDHEN, SYDVKM. Between the trimmed V and J ends, which lost 7 bases and 8 bases, there was a span of 14 bases. The CDR3 runs 12 residues. CDR3 amino acids: CASTAPSQEAFF. DNA of the CDR3: TGTGCCAGCACCGCCCCTTCCCAGGAAGCTTTCTTT. The full variable domain, completed using reference TRBV28 and TRBJ1-1, is DVKVTQSSRYLVKRTGEKVFLECVQDMDHENMFWYRQDPGLGLRLIYFSYDVKMKEKGDIPEGYSVSREKKERFSLILESASTNQTSMYLCASTAPSQEAFFGQGTRLTVV.

CDR3 nucleotide sequence: TGTGCCAGCAGTTTTAGGGGCACCGGGGAGCTGTTTTTT. Protein: CASSFRGTGELFF. V and J are TRBV12-3 or TRBV12-4 and TRBJ2-2; possibly TRBD1 for D (5 bases). The CDR3 loop spans 13 amino acids. Trimming stripped 3 bases from V and 4 bases from J, with 6 bases between.

This clone was detected only once. The chain employs TRBV6-2 or TRBV6-3 and TRBJ2-7, with a possible D match to TRBD1 (7 bases). V was clipped by 2 bases and J by 6 bases, with 14 bases between them. Germline CDR1 MNHEY, CDR2 SVGEGT. This CDR3 spans 14 amino acids. This CDR3 is CASSYLGTAGEQYV. Here the CDR3 DNA reads TGTGCCAGCAGTTACCTAGGGACAGCGGGCGAGCAGTACGTC.

This chain uses TRBV19 with TRBJ2-1; weak D call: TRBD1 (6 bases). Germline CDR1 reads LNHDA; CDR2 reads SQIVND (reference sequence). The V gene lost 3 bases and the J gene lost 5 bases, with 14 bases spanning the gap. The CDR3 loop spans 15 amino acids. The CDR3 protein is CASSILGTSNNEQFF. The DNA for the CDR3 is TGTGCCAGTAGTATCTTAGGGACATCTAACAATGAGCAGTTCTTC.

This clone appeared once. The V gene is TRBV19, the J gene TRBJ1-1; D is ambiguous. There are 15 residues in the CDR3. Germline lookup yields CDR1 LNHDA and CDR2 SQIVND (reference sequence). Deletions cut 6 bases from V and 0 bases from J, with 14 bases between. The CDR3 here is CASSSSQTLNTEAFF. The CDR3 coding sequence is TGTGCCAGTAGCTCCAGCCAGACTCTGAACACTGAAGCTTTCTTT.

This clone is a singleton in its sample. The V call is TRBV6-1, the J call TRBJ1-2, with D perhaps matching TRBD1 (6 bases). The V gene's germline CDR1 is MNHNS and CDR2 SASEGT. V dropped 2 bases and J dropped 6 bases, with 19 bases sitting between them. The CDR3 consists of 16 residues. Written as DNA, the CDR3 is TGTGCCAGCAGTGAAATGATCGGCGGACAGAAAAATGGCTACACCTTC. This sequence encodes CASSEMIGGQKNGYTF.

The chain employs TRBV28 and TRBJ1-2; the D gene is possibly TRBD1 (6 bases). CDR3 length: 16 amino acids. Germline-derived CDR1 and CDR2 are MDHEN and SYDVKM. V gave up 5 bases and J gave up 2 bases, with 18 bases separating them. CDR3 bases: TGTGCCAGCAGTAGCAACCGGGACACCTTGAACTATGGCTACACCTTC. This codes for CASSSNRDTLNYGYTF.

The rearrangement joins TRBV7-8 to TRBJ1-1, with D unresolved. This CDR3 contains 14 residues. CDR1 and CDR2 from the germline V gene are SGHVS and FQNEAQ. V was shortened by 5 bases and J by 1 base, with 11 bases between the two germline ends. The CDR3 DNA reads as TGTGCCAGCAGCCACCGGGGTAGGAACACTGAAGCTTTCTTT. Translated: CASSHRGRNTEAFF.

The chain uses TRBV14 and TRBJ2-1; 9 bases are a match to TRBD2. Germline V gene lookup returns CDR1 SGHDN and CDR2 FVKESK. Trimming removed 0 bases from V and 15 bases from J; junction bases left unmatched: 6. The length of the CDR3 is 13 residues. CDR3 DNA: TGTGCCAGCAGCCAAGATCTAGCGGGGAGTATGTTCTTC. Its translation: CASSQDLAGSMFF.

The chain has TRBV28 and TRBJ2-3, with unresolved D. V was trimmed by 4 bases and J by 0 bases, leaving 11 bases between them. The CDR3 totals 15 residues. Germline loops: CDR1 MDHEN, CDR2 SYDVKM. CDR3 DNA sequence: TGTGCCAGCAGTTCCGAGCCTTCTAGCACAGATACGCAGTATTTT. It specifies CASSSEPSSTDTQYF.

In this sample, this clone turned up once. This chain uses TRBV5-4 with TRBJ1-5; D may be TRBD1 (6 bases). The CDR3 length is 14 residues. Germline V gene data show CDR1 as SGHNT and CDR2 as YYREEE (reference sequence). V lost 0 bases and J lost 7, with 11 bases in between. The CDR3 nucleotides read TGTGCCAGCAGCTTGGACCCAGGGGAGCAGCCCCAGCATTTT. This sequence encodes CASSLDPGEQPQHF.

The chain joins TRBV5-1 to TRBJ1-3, with D possibly being TRBD1 (5 bases). The CDR3 is made up of 17 amino acids. Germline V gives CDR1 SGHRS, CDR2 YFSETQ. The ends were cut back, 4 bases at V and 0 bases at J, with 17 bases in the middle. CDR3 loop: CASSPTGRGDSGNTIYF. As DNA, the CDR3 is TGCGCCAGCAGCCCCACGGGGAGGGGTGACTCTGGAAACACCATATATTTT.

The chain has TRBV7-9 and TRBJ1-6; TRBD1 might be the D (5 bases). Germline V gene sequence: CDR1 SEHNR, CDR2 FQNEAQ (reference sequence). The V and J ends lost 5 bases and 9 bases respectively, with 20 bases between them. The CDR3 length is 16 residues. Here the CDR3 DNA reads TGTGCCAGCAGCACAGGAGGAGGAGGGGTTGGTTCACCCCTCCACTTT. Its translation: CASSTGGGGVGSPLHF.

The chain employs TRBV5-4 and TRBJ2-5, with a weak D call TRBD1 (6 bases). The V end lost 0 bases, the J end lost 4 bases, and 13 bases lay between the germline ends. This CDR3 region has 15 residues. The germline CDR1 and CDR2 sequences are SGHNT and YYREEE (reference sequence). CDR3 sequence reads: CASSLGTGLSETQYF. The DNA for the CDR3 is TGTGCCAGCAGCTTGGGAACAGGGTTGTCAGAGACCCAGTACTTC. Filled out from reference TRBV5-4 and TRBJ2-5, the complete variable domain reads ETGVTQSPTHLIKTRGQQVTLRCSSQSGHNTVSWYQQALGQGPQFIFQYYREEENGRGNFPPRFSGLQFPNYSSELNVNALELDDSALYLCASSLGTGLSETQYFGPGTRLLVL.

With respect to this clone: Other DNA sequences in the sample encode the same CDR3. The chain is built from TRBV6-6 and TRBJ1-1, with TRBD1 matching over 8 bases. Germline V gives CDR1 MNHNY, CDR2 SVGAGI (reference sequence). V shed 5 bases and J 1 base; nucleotides not matched to a gene: 3. CDR3 length: 14 amino acids. The CDR3 DNA reads as TGTGCCAGCAGTATACAGGGGGGGAACACTGAAGCTTTCTTT. Its protein product is CASSIQGGNTEAFF.

This chain joins TRBV5-4 and TRBJ2-1; 10 bases align to TRBD2. From germline, CDR1 is SGHNT and CDR2 YYREEE (reference sequence). J lost 4 bases, V lost 3 bases, and 19 bases had no gene match. The CDR3 has 20 amino acids. This CDR3 reads CASSSWVANSGGAFYNEQFF. CDR3 bases: TGTGCCAGCAGCTCGTGGGTGGCAAACAGCGGGGGGGCCTTTTACAATGAGCAGTTCTTC.

In DNA form, the CDR3 reads TGTGCCAGCAGTTTATCAGGGGGTGAAAAACTGTTTTTT. It specifies CASSLSGGEKLFF. This chain joins TRBV27 and TRBJ1-4, with D possibly TRBD1 on 6 matching bases. The CDR3 has 13 residues. The germline V gene encodes CDR1 MNHEY and CDR2 SMNVEV (reference sequence). V was shortened by 0 bases and J by 7 bases, with 6 bases between the two germline ends.

The chain links TRBV27 to TRBJ2-7; a weak D match, TRBD2 (6 bases). Per germline, CDR1 MNHEY and CDR2 SMNVEV (reference sequence). V gave up 1 base and J gave up 4 bases, with 11 bases separating them. The CDR3 is 14 residues long. CDR3 protein: CASSLLAGWYEQYF. For the CDR3, the DNA is TGTGCCAGCAGTTTATTGGCGGGGTGGTACGAGCAGTACTTC.

This rearrangement joins TRBV6-5 to TRBJ2-5; 11 nucleotides align to TRBD1. Germline V gene sequence: CDR1 MNHEY, CDR2 SVGAGI. Germline trimming cut 5 bases from V and 7 bases from J; bases unmatched to any gene: 9. CDR3 size: 15 residues. CDR3 sequence (DNA): TGTGCCAGCAGTAAGGGACAGGGGGTTTTGGGGACCCAGTACTTC. Translating it yields CASSKGQGVLGTQYF.

The rearrangement links TRBV7-9 to TRBJ2-1, with 12 bases identical to TRBD2. Germline trimming cut 3 bases from V and 7 bases from J; bases unmatched to any gene: 10. CDR1 is SEHNR and CDR2 is FQNEAQ in the germline V gene (reference sequence). This CDR3 has 17 residues. The CDR3 sequence is CASSLGTSGGLSNEQFF. The CDR3 DNA sequence: TGTGCCAGCAGCTTGGGAACTAGCGGGGGGCTTAGTAATGAGCAGTTCTTC. Looking up the rest from reference TRBV7-9 and TRBJ2-1 gives the full variable domain: DTGVSQNPRHKITKRGQNVTFRCDPISEHNRLYWYRQTLGQGPEFLTYFQNEAQLEKSRLLSDRFSAERPKGSFSTLEIQRTEQGDSAMYLCASSLGTSGGLSNEQFFGPGTRLTVL.

The chain links TRBV7-2 to TRBJ1-6; tentative D call: TRBD1 (6 bases). V was cut by 3 bases and J by 7 bases, with 13 bases left in between. This CDR3 has 15 amino acids. The germline V gene has CDR1 SGHTA and CDR2 FQGNSA. The CDR3 spells CASSFRQAGNSPLHF. The CDR3 DNA reads TGTGCCAGCAGCTTCCGACAGGCTGGAAATTCACCCCTCCACTTT.

This chain links TRBV5-6 with TRBJ1-2, with a possible D match to TRBD1 (5 bases). The CDR3 extends over 14 amino acids. Trimming removed 6 bases from V and 4 bases from J, with 16 bases in between. Germline V lookup: CDR1 SGHDT, CDR2 YYEEEE. This CDR3 reads CASIRGTTSYGYTF. The CDR3 DNA reads TGTGCCAGCATTCGTGGGACTACTTCCTATGGCTACACCTTC.

This clone was detected only once. The rearrangement joins TRBV20-1 to TRBJ2-3; 8 nucleotides match TRBD1. This CDR3 is built from 11 residues. Germline V gene sequence: CDR1 DFQATT, CDR2 SNEGSKA (reference sequence). The ends lost 7 bases at V and 9 bases at J; junction bases unmatched: 6. The CDR3 DNA reads as TGCAGTGTCCAGGGGGCAAGAACGCAGTATTTT. It specifies CSVQGARTQYF.

The rearrangement joins TRBV6-2 or TRBV6-3 to TRBJ2-1; 9 nucleotides match TRBD2. CDR1 is MNHEY and CDR2 is SVGEGT in the germline V gene. The CDR3 is 16 amino acids. With V trimmed by 5 bases and J by 7 bases, 12 bases remained unmatched. The CDR3 region is CASSTPAGGLGNEQFF. In DNA, the CDR3 is TGTGCCAGCAGTACCCCGGCGGGGGGGCTGGGTAATGAGCAGTTCTTC.